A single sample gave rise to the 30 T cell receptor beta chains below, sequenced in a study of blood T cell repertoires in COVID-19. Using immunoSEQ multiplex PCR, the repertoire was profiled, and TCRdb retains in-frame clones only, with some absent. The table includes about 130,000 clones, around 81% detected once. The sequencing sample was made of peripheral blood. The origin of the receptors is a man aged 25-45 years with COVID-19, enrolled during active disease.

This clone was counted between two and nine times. The CDR3, as DNA: TGTGCCAGCAGCTTAGGCGGGGGGGAAACGGTGAACACCGGGGAGCTGTTTTTT. Translated: CASSLGGGETVNTGELFF. The chain couples TRBV13 to TRBJ2-2, with 8 bases identical to TRBD2. Germline assignment: CDR1 PRHDT and CDR2 FYEKMQ (reference sequence). The CDR3 sequence is 18 residues long. The junction had 7 bases not matched to a gene; V was cut back by 0 bases and J by 1 base.

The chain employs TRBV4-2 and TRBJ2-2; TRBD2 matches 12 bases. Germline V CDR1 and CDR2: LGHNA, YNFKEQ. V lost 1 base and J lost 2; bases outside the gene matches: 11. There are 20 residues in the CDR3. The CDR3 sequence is CASSQVELAGGILNTGELFF. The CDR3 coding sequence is TGTGCCAGCAGCCAAGTTGAGCTAGCGGGGGGGATACTAAACACCGGGGAGCTGTTTTTT.

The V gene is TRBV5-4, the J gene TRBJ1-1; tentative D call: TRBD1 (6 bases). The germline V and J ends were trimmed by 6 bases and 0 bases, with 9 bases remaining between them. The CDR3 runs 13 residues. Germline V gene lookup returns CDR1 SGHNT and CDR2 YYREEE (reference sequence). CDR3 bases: TGTGCCAGCACCCGGGACATGAACACTGAAGCTTTCTTT. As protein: CASTRDMNTEAFF.

Here the CDR3 reads CASTGSGNTIYF. The CDR3 nucleotides are TGTGCCAGCACGGGGAGCGGAAACACCATATATTTT. The rearrangement uses TRBV14 and TRBJ1-3; no clear D gene. V was shortened by 7 bases and J by 4 bases, with 8 bases between the two germline ends. This CDR3 contains 12 residues. CDR1 is SGHDN, CDR2 FVKESK, per germline.

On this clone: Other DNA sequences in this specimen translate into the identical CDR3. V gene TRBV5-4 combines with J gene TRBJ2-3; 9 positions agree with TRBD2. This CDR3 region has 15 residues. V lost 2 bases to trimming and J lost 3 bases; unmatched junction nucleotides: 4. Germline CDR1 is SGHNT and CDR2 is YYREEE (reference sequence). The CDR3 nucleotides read TGTGCCAGCAGCTTCCTCGCGGGGGGGACAGATACGCAGTATTTT. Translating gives CASSFLAGGTDTQYF.

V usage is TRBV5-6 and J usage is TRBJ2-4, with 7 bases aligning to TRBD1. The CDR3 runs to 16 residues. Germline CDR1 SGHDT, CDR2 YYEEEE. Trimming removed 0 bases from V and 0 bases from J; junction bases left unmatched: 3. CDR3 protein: CASSLGGQIAKNIQYF. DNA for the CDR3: TGTGCCAGCAGCTTGGGGGGACAGATAGCCAAAAACATTCAGTACTTC.

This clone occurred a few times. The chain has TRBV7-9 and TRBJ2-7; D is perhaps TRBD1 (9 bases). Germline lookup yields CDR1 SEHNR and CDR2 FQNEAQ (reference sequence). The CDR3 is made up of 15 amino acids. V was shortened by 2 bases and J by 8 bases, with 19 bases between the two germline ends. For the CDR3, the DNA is TGTGCCAGCAGCTTACGGGAGGGACAGGGTCAGAAGCAGTACTTC. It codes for CASSLREGQGQKQYF.

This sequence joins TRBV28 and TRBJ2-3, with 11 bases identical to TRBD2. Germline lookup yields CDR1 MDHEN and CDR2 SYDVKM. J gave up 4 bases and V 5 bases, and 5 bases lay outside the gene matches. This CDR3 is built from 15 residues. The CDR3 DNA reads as TGTGCCAGCAGTATAGCGGGAGGGCGCGCAGATACGCAGTATTTT. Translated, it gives CASSIAGGRADTQYF.

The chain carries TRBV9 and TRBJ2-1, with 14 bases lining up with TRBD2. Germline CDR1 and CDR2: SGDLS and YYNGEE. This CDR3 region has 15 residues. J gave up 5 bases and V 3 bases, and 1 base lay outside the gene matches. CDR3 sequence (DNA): TGTGCCAGCAGCGGGGGACTAGCGGGAGACAATGAGCAGTTCTTC. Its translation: CASSGGLAGDNEQFF.

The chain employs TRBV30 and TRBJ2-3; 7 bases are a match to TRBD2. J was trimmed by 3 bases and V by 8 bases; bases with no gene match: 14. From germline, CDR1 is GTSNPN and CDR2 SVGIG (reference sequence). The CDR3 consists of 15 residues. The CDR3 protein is CATERGPRGTDTQYF. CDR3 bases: TGTGCCACGGAGCGGGGACCTCGGGGGACAGATACGCAGTATTTT.

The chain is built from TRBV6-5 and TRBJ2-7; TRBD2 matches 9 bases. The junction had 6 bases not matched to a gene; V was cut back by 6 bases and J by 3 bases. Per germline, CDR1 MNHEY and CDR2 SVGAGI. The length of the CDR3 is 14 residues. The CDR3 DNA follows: TGTGCCAGCAGAAGGAGCGGGAGGAACTACGAGCAGTACTTC. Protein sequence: CASRRSGRNYEQYF.

CDR3 DNA sequence: TGTGCCAGCAGCCCTCCCTCGGGCCTAACAGGGAACCAAGAGACCCAGTACTTC. This gives the protein CASSPPSGLTGNQETQYF. The chain has TRBV11-3 and TRBJ2-5, with D maybe TRBD1 (6 bases). V gave up 5 bases and J gave up 0 bases, with 22 bases separating them. This CDR3 contains 18 residues. CDR1 SGHNT and CDR2 YENEEA come from the germline V gene.

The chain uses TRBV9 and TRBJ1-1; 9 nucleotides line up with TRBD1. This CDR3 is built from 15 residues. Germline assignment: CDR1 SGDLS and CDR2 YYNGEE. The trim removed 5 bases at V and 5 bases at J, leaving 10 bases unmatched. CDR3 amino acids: CASRQYRGRKTEAFF. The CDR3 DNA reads TGTGCCAGCAGACAATACAGGGGGCGTAAGACTGAAGCTTTCTTT.

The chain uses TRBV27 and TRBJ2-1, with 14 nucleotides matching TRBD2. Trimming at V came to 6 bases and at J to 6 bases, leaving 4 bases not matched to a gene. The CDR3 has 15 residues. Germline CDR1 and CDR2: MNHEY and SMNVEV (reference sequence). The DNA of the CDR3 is TGTGCCAGCAGCCCCGGGACTAGCGGGGGCAATGAGCAGTTCTTC. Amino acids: CASSPGTSGGNEQFF.

In DNA, the CDR3 is TGTGCCAGCACCCCCCCGGGTCAAGAGACCCAGTACTTC. As protein: CASTPPGQETQYF. The chain couples TRBV6-5 to TRBJ2-5, with D unclear. CDR3 size: 13 residues. Trimming took 7 bases from V and 2 from J, leaving 11 bases between them. The germline V gene encodes CDR1 MNHEY and CDR2 SVGAGI.

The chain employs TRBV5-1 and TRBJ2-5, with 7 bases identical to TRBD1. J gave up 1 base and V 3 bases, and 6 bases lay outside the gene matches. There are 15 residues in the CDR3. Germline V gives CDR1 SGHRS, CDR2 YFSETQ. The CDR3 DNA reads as TGCGCCAGCAGCTATGAAGGGACAGTCCAAGAGACCCAGTACTTC. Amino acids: CASSYEGTVQETQYF.

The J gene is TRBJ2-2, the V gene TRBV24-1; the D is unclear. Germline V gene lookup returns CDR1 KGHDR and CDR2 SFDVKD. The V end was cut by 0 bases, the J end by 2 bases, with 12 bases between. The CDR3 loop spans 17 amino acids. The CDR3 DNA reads TGTGCCACCAGTGATTTGCAGGCAGGTGTTAACACCGGGGAGCTGTTTTTT. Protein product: CATSDLQAGVNTGELFF.

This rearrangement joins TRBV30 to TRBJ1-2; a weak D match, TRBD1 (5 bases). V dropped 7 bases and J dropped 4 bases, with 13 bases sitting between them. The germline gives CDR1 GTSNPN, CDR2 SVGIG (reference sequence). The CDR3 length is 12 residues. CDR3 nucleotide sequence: TGTGCCTCCGGGGGGACGGGCTATGGCTACACCTTC. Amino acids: CASGGTGYGYTF.

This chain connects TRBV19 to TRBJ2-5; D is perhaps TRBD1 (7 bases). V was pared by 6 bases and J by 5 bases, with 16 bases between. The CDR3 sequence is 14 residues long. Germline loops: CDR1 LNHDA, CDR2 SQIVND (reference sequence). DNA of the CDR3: TGTGCCAGTAGCCGCGGGACAGCAGGGGAGACCCAGTACTTC. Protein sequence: CASSRGTAGETQYF.

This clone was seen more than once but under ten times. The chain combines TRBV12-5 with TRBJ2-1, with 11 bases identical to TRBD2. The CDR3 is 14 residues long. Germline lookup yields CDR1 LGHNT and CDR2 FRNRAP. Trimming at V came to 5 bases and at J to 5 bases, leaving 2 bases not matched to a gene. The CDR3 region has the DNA TGTGCTAGTGGTATGGGACTAGCGGACAATGAGCAGTTCTTC. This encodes CASGMGLADNEQFF.

This chain's CDR3 is CASTNSGQGTGYTF. Written as DNA, the CDR3 is TGTGCCAGCACCAACTCAGGGCAGGGAACTGGCTACACCTTC. The chain recombines TRBV6-5 with TRBJ1-2; tentative D call: TRBD1 (5 bases). Germline CDR1 reads MNHEY; CDR2 reads SVGAGI. The CDR3 runs 14 residues. Trimming stripped 7 bases from V and 7 bases from J, with 19 bases between.

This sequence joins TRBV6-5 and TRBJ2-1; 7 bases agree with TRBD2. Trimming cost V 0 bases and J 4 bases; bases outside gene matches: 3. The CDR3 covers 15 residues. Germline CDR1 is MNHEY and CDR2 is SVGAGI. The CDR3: CASSYSRGDYNEQFF. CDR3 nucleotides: TGTGCCAGCAGTTACTCCCGGGGGGATTACAATGAGCAGTTCTTC.

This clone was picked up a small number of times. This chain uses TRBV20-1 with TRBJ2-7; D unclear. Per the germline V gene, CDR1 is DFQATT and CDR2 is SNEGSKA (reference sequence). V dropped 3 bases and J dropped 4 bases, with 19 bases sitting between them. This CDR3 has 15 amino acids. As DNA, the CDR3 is TGCAGTGCTAGTCATCCAACAGCTTGGTCTTACGAGCAGTACTTC. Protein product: CSASHPTAWSYEQYF.

For the CDR3, the DNA is TGCGCCAGCAGCCAAGTCGGGACAGGGGGCAACGGGGAGCTGTTTTTT. It specifies CASSQVGTGGNGELFF. This rearrangement joins TRBV4-1 to TRBJ2-2, with 12 bases that match TRBD1. The CDR3 runs to 16 residues. CDR1 and CDR2 (germline): MGHRA, YSYEKL. V shed 1 base, J shed 7 bases, and the junction held 4 bases outside the gene matches.

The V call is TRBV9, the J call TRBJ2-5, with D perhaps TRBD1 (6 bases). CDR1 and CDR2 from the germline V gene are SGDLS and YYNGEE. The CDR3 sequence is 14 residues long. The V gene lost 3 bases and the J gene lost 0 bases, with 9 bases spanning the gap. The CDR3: CASSAGHHQETQYF. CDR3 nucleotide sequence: TGTGCCAGCAGCGCGGGACACCACCAAGAGACCCAGTACTTC.

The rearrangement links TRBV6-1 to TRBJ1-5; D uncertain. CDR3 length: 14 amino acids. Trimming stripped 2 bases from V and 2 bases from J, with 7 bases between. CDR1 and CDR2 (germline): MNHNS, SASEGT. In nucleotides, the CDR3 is TGTGCCAGCAGTGAAACTAGCGGCAATCAGCCCCAGCATTTT. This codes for CASSETSGNQPQHF.

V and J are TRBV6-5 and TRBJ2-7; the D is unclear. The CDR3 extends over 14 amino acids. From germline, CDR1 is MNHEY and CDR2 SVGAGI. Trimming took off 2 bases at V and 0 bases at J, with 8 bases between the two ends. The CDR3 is CASSYGDTSYEQYF. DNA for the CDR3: TGTGCCAGCAGTTACGGTGACACCTCCTACGAGCAGTACTTC.

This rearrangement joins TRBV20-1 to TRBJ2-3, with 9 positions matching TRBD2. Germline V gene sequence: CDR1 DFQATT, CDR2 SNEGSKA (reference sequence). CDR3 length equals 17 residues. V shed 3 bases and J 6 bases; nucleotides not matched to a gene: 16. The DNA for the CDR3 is TGCAGTGCTAGTCAGGCGCCGGCGGGAGGGCCGGGGGATACGCAGTATTTT. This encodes CSASQAPAGGPGDTQYF.

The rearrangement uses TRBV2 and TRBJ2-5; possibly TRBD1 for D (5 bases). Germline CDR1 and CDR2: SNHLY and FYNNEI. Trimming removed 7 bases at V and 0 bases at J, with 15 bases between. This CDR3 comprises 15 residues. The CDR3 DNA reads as TGTGCCAGCAAAGAGTGGGGCACCTACCAAGAGACCCAGTACTTC. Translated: CASKEWGTYQETQYF.

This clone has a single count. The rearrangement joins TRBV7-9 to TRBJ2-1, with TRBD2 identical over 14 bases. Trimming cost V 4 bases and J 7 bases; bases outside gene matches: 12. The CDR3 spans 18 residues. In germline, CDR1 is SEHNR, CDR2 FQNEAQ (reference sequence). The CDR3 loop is CASSSLPKTSGGANEQFF. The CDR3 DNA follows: TGTGCCAGCAGCTCCCTCCCTAAGACTAGCGGGGGGGCTAATGAGCAGTTCTTC. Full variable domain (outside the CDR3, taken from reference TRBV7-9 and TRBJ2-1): DTGVSQNPRHKITKRGQNVTFRCDPISEHNRLYWYRQTLGQGPEFLTYFQNEAQLEKSRLLSDRFSAERPKGSFSTLEIQRTEQGDSAMYLCASSSLPKTSGGANEQFFGPGTRLTVL.